This T cell receptor beta chain was documented in a study of cytomegalovirus exposure and HLA in healthy donors. The CDR3 extends over 18 amino acids. The germline gives CDR1 LGHNA, CDR2 YSLEER. V was clipped by 0 bases and J by 7 bases; unmatched bases: 11. At sampling all donors were nominally healthy, likely with unrecorded immune exposures. A multiplex PCR was run with 60 Vbeta primers and 13 Jbeta primers. The protocol was immunoSEQ multiplex PCR, while the TCRdb copy is restricted to in-frame clones and leaves out a portion. The sample carries around 60,000 clones, over 60% recorded once. The sequence came from a man aged 50 to 59 in good health and CMV-seropositive. Specimen: PBMCs. The rearrangement uses TRBV4-3 and TRBJ2-3; 12 positions agree with TRBD2. Here the CDR3 reads CASSQDHPSGGAANTQYF. The CDR3 nucleotides are TGCGCCAGCAGCCAAGATCACCCTAGCGGGGGGGCCGCAAATACGCAGTATTTT.